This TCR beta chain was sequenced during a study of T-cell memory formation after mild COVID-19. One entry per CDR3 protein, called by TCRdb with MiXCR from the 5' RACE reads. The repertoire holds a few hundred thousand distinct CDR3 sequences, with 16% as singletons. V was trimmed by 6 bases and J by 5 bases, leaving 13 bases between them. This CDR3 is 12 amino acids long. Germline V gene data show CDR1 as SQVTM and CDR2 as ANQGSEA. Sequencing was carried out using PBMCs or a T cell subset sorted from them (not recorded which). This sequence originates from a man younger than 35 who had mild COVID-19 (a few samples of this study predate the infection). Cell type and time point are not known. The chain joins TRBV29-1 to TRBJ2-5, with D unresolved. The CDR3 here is CSVPLGEETQYF. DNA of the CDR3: TGCAGCGTCCCCCTTGGTGAGGAGACCCAGTACTTC. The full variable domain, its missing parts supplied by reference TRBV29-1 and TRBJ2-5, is SAVISQKPSRDICQRGTSLTIQCQVDSQVTMMFWYRQQPGQSLTLIATANQGSEATYESGFVIDKFPISRPNLTFSTLTVSNMSPEDSSIYLCSVPLGEETQYFGPGTRLLVL.